What follows describes a single TCR beta chain. The antigen is undetermined. CDR1 SEHNR and CDR2 FQNEAQ come from the germline V gene (reference sequence). Trimming took 0 bases from V and 2 from J, leaving 10 bases between them. This CDR3 comprises 15 residues. This sample was taken from a study of CD8 T cells in ankylosing spondylitis. Overall study results and limits: Clones that were linked to disease were CD8+ and were relatively rare in peripheral blood. Enrichment of disease-linked clones was reportedly significant in matched ankylosing spondylitis synovial fluid. In ankylosing spondylitis blood, a motif of 7 to 9 highly homologous TCR beta variants appeared characteristic.

Construction of TCR beta libraries was performed using quantitative 5'-RACE with molecular barcodes. TCRdb reanalysed the 5' RACE reads using MiXCR and keeps one entry per CDR3 protein. Among around 770,000 distinct CDR3 sequences listed, approximately 10% were seen once. The chain combines TRBV7-9 with TRBJ1-1, with D possibly matching TRBD1 (6 bases). This receptor was taken from a male donor with ankylosing spondylitis. Sequenced material: blood, either unsorted or a sorted T cell fraction (not recorded which). CDR3 sequence (DNA): TGTGCCAGCAGCTTAGCAGGGGGAGAAAACACTGAAGCTTTCTTT. Its protein product is CASSLAGGENTEAFF.